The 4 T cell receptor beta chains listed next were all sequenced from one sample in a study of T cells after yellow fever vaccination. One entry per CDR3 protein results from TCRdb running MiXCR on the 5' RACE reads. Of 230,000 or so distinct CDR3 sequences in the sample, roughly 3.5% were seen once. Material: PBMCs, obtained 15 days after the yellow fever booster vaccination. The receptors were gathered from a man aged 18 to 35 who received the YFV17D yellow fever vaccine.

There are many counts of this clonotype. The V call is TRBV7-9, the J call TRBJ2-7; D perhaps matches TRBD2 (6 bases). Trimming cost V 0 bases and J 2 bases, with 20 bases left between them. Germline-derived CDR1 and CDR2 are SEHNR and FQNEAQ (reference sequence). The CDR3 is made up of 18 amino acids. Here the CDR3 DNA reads TGTGCCAGCAGCTTAGCACGGTCTAGCGTTCGTCTCGCCTACGAGCAGTACTTC. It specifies CASSLARSSVRLAYEQYF.

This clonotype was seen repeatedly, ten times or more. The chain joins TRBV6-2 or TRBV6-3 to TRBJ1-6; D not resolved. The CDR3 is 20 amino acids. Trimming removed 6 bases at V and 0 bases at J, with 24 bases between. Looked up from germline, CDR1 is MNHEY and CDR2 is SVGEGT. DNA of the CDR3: TGTGCCAGCAGACAACCACCTCCGTTGCTCGGCAGCTCCTATAATTCACCCCTCCACTTT. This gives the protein CASRQPPPLLGSSYNSPLHF.

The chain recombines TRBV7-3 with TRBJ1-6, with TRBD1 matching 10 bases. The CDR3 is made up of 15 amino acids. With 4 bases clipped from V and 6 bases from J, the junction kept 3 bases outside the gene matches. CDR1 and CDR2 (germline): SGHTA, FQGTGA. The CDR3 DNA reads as TGTGCCAGCAGCTCGACAGGGGGCGTTAATTCACCCCTCCACTTT. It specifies CASSSTGGVNSPLHF.

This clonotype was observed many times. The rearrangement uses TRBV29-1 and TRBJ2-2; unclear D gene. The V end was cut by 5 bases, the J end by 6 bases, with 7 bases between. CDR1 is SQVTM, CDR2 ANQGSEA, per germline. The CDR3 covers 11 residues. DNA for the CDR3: TGCAGCGTTACGGGTTCCGGGGAGCTGTTTTTT. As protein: CSVTGSGELFF.